This T cell receptor beta chain was recovered during a study of T cell repertoires in ileal Crohn's disease. Across the study: Under 40% were active smokers at surgery; median disease duration was about 7.5 years. Thiopurines (under 12) or anti-TNF agents (roughly 17) were given postoperatively to about half. Study-level points and caveats: Mucosal expansions were suggested to be mainly CD8 T cells. All patients with clonality above 26.8% had endoscopic recurrence.

Losses at the gene ends were 0 bases for V and 3 bases for J; bases not matched to a gene: 8. The germline V gene has CDR1 SGDLS and CDR2 YYNGEE. This CDR3 comprises 16 residues. A single count supports this clone. No antigen is known for it. Libraries were prepared by immunoSEQ multiplex PCR; TCRdb keeps only in-frame clonotypes and omits some of them. The sample yields about 8,400 clones, around 84% seen once. The clonotype originates from an adult with Crohn's disease. V is TRBV9 and J is TRBJ1-1; the match to TRBD1 covers 7 bases. What was sequenced was ileal tissue. The CDR3 region is CASSVGPGQSYTEAFF. The CDR3 DNA sequence: TGTGCCAGCAGCGTAGGCCCGGGACAGAGCTACACTGAAGCTTTCTTT. Using reference TRBV9 and TRBJ1-1 for the parts outside the CDR3, the full variable domain is DSGVTQTPKHLITATGQRVTLRCSPRSGDLSVYWYQQSLDQGLQFLIQYYNGEERAKGNILERFSAQQFPDLHSELNLSSLELGDSALYFCASSVGPGQSYTEAFFGQGTRLTVV.